This T cell receptor beta chain was captured in a study of T cells in Graves' hyperthyroidism and ophthalmopathy. Notes on the study in general: Stable hyperthyroidism was told apart from ophthalmopathy by a model built on 13 V-J features.

TCR beta CDR3 regions were amplified from RNA. Initially, a first-round RT-PCR of the TCR CDR3 employed the HTBI primer set. TCRdb passed the multiplex PCR reads through MiXCR, listing each CDR3 protein once. The profile shows around 340,000 distinct CDR3 sequences, roughly 17% of them singletons. This clonotype was counted ten times or more. Its antigen is currently unknown. Blood was drawn at first hyperthyroidism diagnosis, before any ophthalmopathy symptoms. The PBMCs had their origin in about 9.7 ml of fresh peripheral blood. CDR1 and CDR2 (germline): MNHEY, SMNVEV (reference sequence). CDR3 length: 15 amino acids. V gave up 3 bases and J gave up 1 base, with 10 bases separating them.

The source is a woman in her 30s with Graves' hyperthyroidism that later progressed to Graves' ophthalmopathy. The source material was blood. The rearrangement joins TRBV27 to TRBJ2-1; D uncertain. CDR3 loop: CASSFSSSSYNEQFF. CDR3 bases: TGTGCCAGCAGTTTTAGTAGTTCGTCCTACAATGAGCAGTTCTTC.